Sequencing of this TCR beta chain was carried out in a study of T cell repertoires in cytomegalovirus infection. For this clonotype: The antigen is not known.

In TCRdb, the reads were re-called with MiXCR into one record per CDR3 protein. The top ten clones hold around 12% of a sample with 700,000 to 950,000 distinct CDR3 sequences, 32% of them seen once. The CDR3 is 14 amino acids. CDR1 and CDR2 from the germline V gene are SQVTM and ANQGSEA. V was trimmed by 0 bases and J by 0 bases, leaving 9 bases between them. This sequence originates from a human donor in good health (CMV status not recorded). Some clones in this sample may be carry-over from other donors' samples. V is TRBV29-1 and J is TRBJ2-7; the D gene is possibly TRBD1 (6 bases). The source was cultured CD8+ T cells from PBMCs, collected from culture after CMV antigen stimulation. Written as DNA, the CDR3 is TGCAGCGTTGAAGAACAGGGAAGCTCCTACGAGCAGTACTTC. Protein product: CSVEEQGSSYEQYF.